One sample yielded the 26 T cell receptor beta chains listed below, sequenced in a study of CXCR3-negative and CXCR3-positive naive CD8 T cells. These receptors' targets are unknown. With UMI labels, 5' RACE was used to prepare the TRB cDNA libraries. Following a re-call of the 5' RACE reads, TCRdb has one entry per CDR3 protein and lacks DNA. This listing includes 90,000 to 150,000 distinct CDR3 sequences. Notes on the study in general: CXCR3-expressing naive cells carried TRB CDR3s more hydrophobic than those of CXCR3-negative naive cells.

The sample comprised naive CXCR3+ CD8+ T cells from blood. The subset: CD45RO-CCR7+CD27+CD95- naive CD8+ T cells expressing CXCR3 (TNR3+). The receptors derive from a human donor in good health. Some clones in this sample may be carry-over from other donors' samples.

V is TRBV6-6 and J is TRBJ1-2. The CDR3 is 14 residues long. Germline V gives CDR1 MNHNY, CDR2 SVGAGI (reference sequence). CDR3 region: CASSYGDVWYGYTF.

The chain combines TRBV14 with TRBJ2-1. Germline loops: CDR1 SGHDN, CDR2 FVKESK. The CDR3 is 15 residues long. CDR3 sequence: CASSQEFLLINEQFF.

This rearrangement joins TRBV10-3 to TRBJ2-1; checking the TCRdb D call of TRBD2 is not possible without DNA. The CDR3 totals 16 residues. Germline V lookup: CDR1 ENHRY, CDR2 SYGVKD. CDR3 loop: CAISEPGTKTYNEQFF.

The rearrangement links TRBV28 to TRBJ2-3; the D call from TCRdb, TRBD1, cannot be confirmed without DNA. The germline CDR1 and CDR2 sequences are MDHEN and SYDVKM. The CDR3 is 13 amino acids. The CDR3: CASSFLDRVPQYF.

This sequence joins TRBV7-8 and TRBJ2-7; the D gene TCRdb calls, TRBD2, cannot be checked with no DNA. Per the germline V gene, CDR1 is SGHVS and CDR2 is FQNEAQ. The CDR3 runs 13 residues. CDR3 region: CASQSAGAYEQYF.

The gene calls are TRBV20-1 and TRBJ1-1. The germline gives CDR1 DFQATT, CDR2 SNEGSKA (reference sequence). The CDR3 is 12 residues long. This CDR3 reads CSAVLGYTEAFF.

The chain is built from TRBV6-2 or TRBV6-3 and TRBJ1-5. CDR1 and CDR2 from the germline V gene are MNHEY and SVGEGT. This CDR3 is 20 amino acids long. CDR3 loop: CASSYAVSRLLRRVHQPQHF.

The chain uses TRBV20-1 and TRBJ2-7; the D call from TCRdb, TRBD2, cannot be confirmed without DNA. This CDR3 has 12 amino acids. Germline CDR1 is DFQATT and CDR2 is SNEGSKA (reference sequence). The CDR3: CSAKRGGYEQYF.

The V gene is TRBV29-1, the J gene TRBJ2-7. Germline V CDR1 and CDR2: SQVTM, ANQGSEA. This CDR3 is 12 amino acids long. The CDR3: CSVEGVSYEQYF.

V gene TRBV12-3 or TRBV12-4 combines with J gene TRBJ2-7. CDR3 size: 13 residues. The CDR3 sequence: CASSLGGIYEQYF.

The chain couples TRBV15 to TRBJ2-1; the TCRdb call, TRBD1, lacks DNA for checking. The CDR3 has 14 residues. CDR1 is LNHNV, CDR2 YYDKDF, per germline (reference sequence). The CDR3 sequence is CATRDTGTYNEQFF.

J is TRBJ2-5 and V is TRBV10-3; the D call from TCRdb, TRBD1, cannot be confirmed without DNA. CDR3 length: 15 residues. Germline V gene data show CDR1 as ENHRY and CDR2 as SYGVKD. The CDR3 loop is CAISEGGHSQETQYF.

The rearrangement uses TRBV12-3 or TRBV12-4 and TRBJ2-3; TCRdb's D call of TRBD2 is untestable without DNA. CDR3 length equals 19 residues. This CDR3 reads CASSSGPRLALIDPDTQYF.

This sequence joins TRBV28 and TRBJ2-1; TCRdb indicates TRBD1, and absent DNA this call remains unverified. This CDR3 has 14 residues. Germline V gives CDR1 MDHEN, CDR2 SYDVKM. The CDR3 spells CASSLITGMNEQFF.

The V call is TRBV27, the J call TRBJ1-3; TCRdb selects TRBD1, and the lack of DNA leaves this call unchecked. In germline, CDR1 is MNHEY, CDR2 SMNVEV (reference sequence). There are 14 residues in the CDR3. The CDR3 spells CASSPGTTGNTIYF.

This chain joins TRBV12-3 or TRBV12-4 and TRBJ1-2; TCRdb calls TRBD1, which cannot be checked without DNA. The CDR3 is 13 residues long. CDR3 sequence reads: CASSIRTGYGYTF.

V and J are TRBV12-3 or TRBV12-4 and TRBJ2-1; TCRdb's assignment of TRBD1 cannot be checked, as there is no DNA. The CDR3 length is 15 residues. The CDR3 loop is CATHPDRGAYNEQFF.

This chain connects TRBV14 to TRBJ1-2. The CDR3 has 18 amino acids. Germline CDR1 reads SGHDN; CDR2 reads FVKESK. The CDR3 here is CASSQEIGGALDPYGYTF.

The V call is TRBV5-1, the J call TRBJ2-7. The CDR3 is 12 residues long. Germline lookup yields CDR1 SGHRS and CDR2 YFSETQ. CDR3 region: CASSLTVSEQYF.

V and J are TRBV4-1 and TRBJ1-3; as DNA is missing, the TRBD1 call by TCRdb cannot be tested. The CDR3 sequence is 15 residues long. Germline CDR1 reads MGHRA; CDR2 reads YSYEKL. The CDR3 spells CASSQDTGFGNTIYF.

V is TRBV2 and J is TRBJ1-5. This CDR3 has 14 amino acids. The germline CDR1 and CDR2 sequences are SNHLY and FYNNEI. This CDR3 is CASSAQRSNQPQHF. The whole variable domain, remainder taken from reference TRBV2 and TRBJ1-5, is EPEVTQTPSHQVTQMGQEVILRCVPISNHLYFYWYRQILGQKVEFLVSFYNNEISEKSEIFDDQFSVERPDGSNFTLKIRSTKLEDSAMYFCASSAQRSNQPQHFGDGTRLSIL.

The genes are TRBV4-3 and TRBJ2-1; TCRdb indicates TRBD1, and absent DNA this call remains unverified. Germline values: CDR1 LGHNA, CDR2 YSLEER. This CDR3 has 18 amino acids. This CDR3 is CASSQEVVRTGSLNEQFF.

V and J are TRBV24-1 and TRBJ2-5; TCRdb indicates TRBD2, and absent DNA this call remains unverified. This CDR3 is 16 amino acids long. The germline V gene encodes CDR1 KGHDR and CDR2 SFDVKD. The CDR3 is CATSEGTSGGQETQYF.

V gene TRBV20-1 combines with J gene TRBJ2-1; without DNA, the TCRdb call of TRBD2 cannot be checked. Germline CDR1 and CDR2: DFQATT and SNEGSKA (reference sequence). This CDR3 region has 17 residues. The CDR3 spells CSARDPSGTAGGNEQFF.

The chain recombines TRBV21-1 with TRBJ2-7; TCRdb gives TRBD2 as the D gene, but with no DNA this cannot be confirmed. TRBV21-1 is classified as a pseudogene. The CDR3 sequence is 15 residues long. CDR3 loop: CASSNKAAGHYEQYF.

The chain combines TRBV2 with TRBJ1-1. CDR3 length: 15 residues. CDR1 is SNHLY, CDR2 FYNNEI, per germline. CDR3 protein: CASSFHTVVNTEAFF.